This record looks at one TCR beta chain sequence and its context. Its matching antigen is unknown. CDR3 length: 17 residues. Germline V gene data show CDR1 as SGHNT and CDR2 as YENEEA. The V end lost 0 bases, the J end lost 0 bases, and 13 bases lay between the germline ends. This sample is drawn from a study of T cell responses to AZD1222 COVID-19 vaccine. Overall study results and limits: There were vaccine-associated CD4 TCRs across spike, dominant at 160-218 and 743-854.

The data were produced by immunoSEQ multiplex PCR, yet TCRdb's version contains in-frame clones alone and is incomplete. The sample consists of 130,000 to 150,000 clones, about nine tenths of them appearing once. The clonotype comes from an adult in good health. The material sequenced was peripheral blood, taken on day 0 of AZD1222 vaccination. The chain uses TRBV11-3 and TRBJ2-3, with a weak D call TRBD2 (6 bases). The CDR3 DNA reads TGTGCCAGCAGCTTAGATCGGCTAGCGCCAAGCACAGATACGCAGTATTTT. Its protein product is CASSLDRLAPSTDTQYF.